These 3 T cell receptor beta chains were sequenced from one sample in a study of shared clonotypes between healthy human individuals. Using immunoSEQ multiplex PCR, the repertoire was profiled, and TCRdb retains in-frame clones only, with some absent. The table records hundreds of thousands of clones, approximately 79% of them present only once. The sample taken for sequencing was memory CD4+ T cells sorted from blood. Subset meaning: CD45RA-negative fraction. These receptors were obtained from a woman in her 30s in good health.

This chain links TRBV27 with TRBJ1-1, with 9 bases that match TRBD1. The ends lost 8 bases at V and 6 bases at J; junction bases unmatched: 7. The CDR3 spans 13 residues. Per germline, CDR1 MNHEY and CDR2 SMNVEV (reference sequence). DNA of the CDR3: TGTGCCAGCCGCCGGGACAGGGCTTCTGAAGCTTTCTTT. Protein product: CASRRDRASEAFF.

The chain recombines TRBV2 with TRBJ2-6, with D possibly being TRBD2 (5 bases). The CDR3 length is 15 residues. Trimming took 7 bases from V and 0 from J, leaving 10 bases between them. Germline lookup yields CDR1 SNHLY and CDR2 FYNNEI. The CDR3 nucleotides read TGTGCCAGCACACTAGAACTCTCTGGGGCCAACGTCCTGACTTTC. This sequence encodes CASTLELSGANVLTF.

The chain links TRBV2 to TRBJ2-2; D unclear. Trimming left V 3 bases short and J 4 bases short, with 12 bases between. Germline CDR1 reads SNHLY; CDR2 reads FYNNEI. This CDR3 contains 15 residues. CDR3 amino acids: CASSDNGLGTGELFF. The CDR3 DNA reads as TGTGCCAGCAGTGACAACGGCCTCGGCACCGGGGAGCTGTTTTTT.